By frequency in the sample, the clone carrying this TCR beta chain is medium-sized. The assay was immunoSEQ multiplex PCR, and TCRdb's table has in-frame clones only and misses some. Among more than 70,000 clones listed, about four fifths were seen once. This sample stems from a study of blood T cell repertoires in COVID-19. This CDR3 is 15 amino acids long. The V gene lost 0 bases and the J gene lost 3 bases, with 12 bases spanning the gap. Germline lookup yields CDR1 MNHEY and CDR2 SVGEGT. This clonotype originated in a human donor in a cohort sampled during active COVID-19. J is TRBJ2-7 and V is TRBV6-2 or TRBV6-3; tentatively, D is TRBD2 (5 bases). Source material: peripheral blood. CDR3 protein: CASSYSDSPGYEQYF. The CDR3 DNA reads as TGTGCCAGCAGTTACTCGGACTCCCCAGGCTACGAGCAGTACTTC.